The clone carrying this T cell receptor (beta chain) has only a few counts. MiXCR was run by TCRdb on the 5' RACE reads, yielding one entry per CDR3 protein. The table lists around 70,000 distinct CDR3 sequences, around 8.7% of them singletons. The data were taken from a study of early T cells in non-severe SARS-CoV-2 infection. The germline CDR1 and CDR2 sequences are DFQATT and SNEGSKA (reference sequence). V shed 3 bases and J 2 bases; nucleotides not matched to a gene: 4. This CDR3 region has 15 residues. V is TRBV20-1 and J is TRBJ2-7; 13 bases line up with TRBD2. The sequencing sample was made of whole blood. The origin of this receptor is an adult who was a healthcare worker with PCR-confirmed SARS-CoV-2 infection or an uninfected control (not recorded which). CDR3 residues: CSASLLAGGPYEQYF. CDR3 sequence (DNA): TGCAGTGCTAGTCTACTAGCGGGAGGGCCCTACGAGCAGTACTTC.